Presented here are 8 T cell receptor beta chains from one specimen sequenced in a study of cytomegalovirus exposure and HLA in healthy donors. The protocol was immunoSEQ multiplex PCR, while the TCRdb copy is restricted to in-frame clones and leaves out a portion. The data hold 75,000 to 90,000 clones, with around 95% observed a single time. The sequenced sample consisted of PBMCs. The source is a woman under 30 in good health and CMV-seronegative.

The rearrangement links TRBV19 to TRBJ1-2; D perhaps matches TRBD1 (6 bases). The CDR3 has 14 amino acids. The V end lost 7 bases, the J end lost 4 bases, and 16 bases lay between the germline ends. Germline V gene data show CDR1 as LNHDA and CDR2 as SQIVND (reference sequence). The chain's CDR3 is CASISGTQVYGYTF. CDR3 coding DNA: TGTGCCAGTATCTCCGGGACACAGGTCTATGGCTACACCTTC.

This clone was observed a single time. The rearrangement joins TRBV7-9 to TRBJ1-2, with TRBD1 matching over 10 bases. Germline V lookup: CDR1 SEHNR, CDR2 FQNEAQ (reference sequence). The CDR3 is 15 residues long. V gave up 4 bases and J gave up 8 bases; unmatched junction bases: 10. CDR3: CASSSTTGGGLGYTF. The CDR3 DNA reads as TGTGCCAGCAGCTCTACGACAGGGGGCGGTCTGGGCTACACCTTC.

The rearrangement links TRBV5-5 to TRBJ1-1; the match to TRBD1 covers 7 bases. Germline V gene sequence: CDR1 SGHKS, CDR2 YYEKEE (reference sequence). The V gene end was trimmed by 0 bases and the J gene end by 8 bases; junction bases not matched to a gene: 4. The CDR3 spans 13 residues. CDR3 DNA: TGTGCCAGCAGCTTGGCGGCGACAGGGGAAGCTTTCTTT. Translation gives CASSLAATGEAFF.

The rearrangement uses TRBV7-8 and TRBJ2-1; D possibly corresponds to TRBD2 (6 bases). The CDR3 has 15 residues. V was shortened by 0 bases and J by 4 bases, with 10 bases between the two germline ends. Looked up from germline, CDR1 is SGHVS and CDR2 is FQNEAQ. The CDR3 DNA reads TGTGCCAGCAGCTTAGCAGAAGGAGGGTACAATGAGCAGTTCTTC. Protein product: CASSLAEGGYNEQFF. Using reference TRBV7-8 and TRBJ2-1 for the parts outside the CDR3, the full variable domain is GAGVSQSPRYKVAKRGQDVALRCDPISGHVSLFWYQQALGQGPEFLTYFQNEAQLDKSGLPSDRFFAERPEGSVSTLKIQRTQQEDSAVYLCASSLAEGGYNEQFFGPGTRLTVL.

Many counts were recorded for this clone. The DNA for the CDR3 is TGCAGCGTGCACATTACAGGGGCCATGAACACTGAAGCTTTCTTT. Its protein product is CSVHITGAMNTEAFF. The rearrangement uses TRBV29-1 and TRBJ1-1; 7 bases map to TRBD1. The CDR3 extends over 15 amino acids. The germline V gene encodes CDR1 SQVTM and CDR2 ANQGSEA. Trimming removed 6 bases from V and 0 bases from J; junction bases left unmatched: 10.

The chain combines TRBV4-3 with TRBJ2-1; D unresolved. The CDR3 contains 13 residues. From germline, CDR1 is LGHNA and CDR2 YSLEER. The V end was cut by 0 bases, the J end by 7 bases, with 7 bases between. CDR3 region: CASSQDQANEQFF. In DNA form, the CDR3 reads TGCGCCAGCAGCCAAGATCAGGCTAATGAGCAGTTCTTC.

V and J are TRBV28 and TRBJ2-5; D is possibly TRBD2 (5 bases). Germline V gene data show CDR1 as MDHEN and CDR2 as SYDVKM. The CDR3 runs to 15 residues. The V end was cut by 5 bases, the J end by 5 bases, with 18 bases between. The CDR3: CASSNDRTPRETQYF. CDR3 DNA sequence: TGTGCCAGCAGTAACGATAGGACTCCAAGGGAGACCCAGTACTTC.

This clone was counted once. The chain joins TRBV2 to TRBJ1-2; D perhaps matches TRBD1 (6 bases). Germline V gene data show CDR1 as SNHLY and CDR2 as FYNNEI. This CDR3 has 14 residues. The V and J ends lost 7 bases and 9 bases respectively, with 21 bases between them. In nucleotides, the CDR3 is TGTGCCAGCACCGCGTGGGGCCCAGGGGAACGCTACACCTTC. As protein: CASTAWGPGERYTF.